This TCR beta chain appears in the sequencing data of a study of blood T cell repertoires in COVID-19 (dated by TCRdb to about 2020). Regarding the research as a whole: Collaborator samples came from the United States, Italy and Spain and covered acute and convalescent phases of COVID-19. The material from the prospective study consisted of cDNA or gDNA derived from T cells, B-cell-depleted T cells, or PBMCs. Subjects who had been exposed to COVID-19, were actively infected with it, or had recovered from it provided the deeply sampled blood TCRbeta repertoires that made up the dataset. The repertoires were released in a freely available public database meant as a resource for research on the immune response to SARS-CoV-2. Samples came from the ongoing ImmuneRACE study (first 160 participants) plus 1,254 subjects from 6 global collaborators. A de-identified subject ID, COVID-19 status, age in years and sex were almost always included in the sample metadata. Where HLA class I and class II types were available, the types were taken from metadata supplied by the sample provider, not from assay-based typing. What the research found in general, with its limitations: The amount of clinical and demographic metadata varied by source and participant and was provided uncurated.

In the prospective study, participants were about 18 to 90 years old, resided in approximately 22 geographic areas of the United States, and were enrolled through a virtual design. To assign participants to cohorts, the prospective study relied on clinical history that participants themselves reported in a screening survey and a study questionnaire. Recovered participants in ImmuneRACE Cohort 3 were defined by two consecutive negative NP/OP PCR tests, clearance by a healthcare professional, or resolution of symptoms. Each participant in the prospective study had whole blood, serum and a nasopharyngeal or oropharyngeal swab collected by mobile phlebotomists. Prospective study participants could optionally give additional blood draws and questionnaires over an approximately 2-month period. Blood samples from the prospective study were shipped frozen or at room temperature prior to DNA extraction.

This clone occurred once. The antigen it binds to is not known. Within one base of it there is no much larger clone, and no base qualities were kept. Via the germline V gene, CDR1 is LGHNT and CDR2 FRNRAP. The CDR3, cysteine through phenylalanine, is 13 amino acids long. Solely the CDR3 DNA is kept, with 39 bases framed from the first base. Trimming accounts for 6 bases at V and 4 bases at J, while the number of junction bases matched to no gene is 6. TCRbeta CDR3 regions were amplified from genomic DNA using the immunoSEQ Assay, a bias-controlled multiplex PCR. In the paper's pipeline: Within the assay, amplification of reference gene primers was used to estimate how many nucleated cells each sample contained. To quantify the absolute abundance of each unique TCRbeta CDR3 rearrangement, sequence reads were collapsed and filtered. For each sample, productive Simpson clonality was calculated as the square root of Simpson's diversity index over productive rearrangements. TCRdb provides this immuneACCESS table in a form limited to in-frame rearrangements. Some clones are lacking; in checked studies, under half of them reflect an unresolved V gene, and why the rest are absent is not known. That table gives V, J and clone size, and the DNA gave D and trimming. The sample has hundreds of thousands of clones on record, 90% of them singletons. 2.6% of the sample lies in the top ten.

The sequenced material came from PBMCs or T cells enriched from blood (not recorded which). The clonotype originates from a man aged 55 to 69 who had recovered from COVID-19. The chain was built from TRBV12-5 and TRBJ2-7; 7 central nucleotides agree with TRBD1. The CDR3 region reads CASGHGTVYEQYF. The base sequence is TGTGCTAGTGGACATGGGACAGTTTACGAGCAGTACTTC.